The 26 T cell receptor beta chains given below trace back to one sample, sequenced in a study of T cells in Graves' hyperthyroidism and ophthalmopathy. TCR beta CDR3 regions were amplified from RNA. The HTBI primer set served for first-round RT-PCR of the TCR CDR3. TCRdb re-called the multiplex PCR reads with MiXCR, one entry per CDR3 protein. The data show roughly 500,000 distinct CDR3 sequences, with around 16% seen just once and 25% to 30% held by the top ten. Sequenced input: blood. The receptors originated from a woman in her 30s with Graves' ophthalmopathy.

With respect to this clonotype: This may arise from a read error, as a much more abundant clone is one base away. The chain carries TRBV28 and TRBJ2-5, with 12 bases matching TRBD2. In germline, CDR1 is MDHEN, CDR2 SYDVKM. The CDR3 runs 17 residues. As DNA, the CDR3 is TGTGCCAGCAGTTTTAATCTCGGACTAGCGGGAACGGAGACCCAGTGCTTC. Its translation is CASSFNLGLAGTETQCF.

This clonotype has a count of ten or more. This chain connects TRBV4-1 to TRBJ2-7; no clear D gene. Germline V lookup: CDR1 MGHRA, CDR2 YSYEKL. V shed 0 bases and J shed 0 bases, with 3 bases lying between them. The CDR3 is made up of 13 amino acids. The CDR3 bases are TGCGCCAGCAGCCAAGAACCCTCCTACGAGCAGTACTTC. It is translated as CASSQEPSYEQYF.

This clonotype was picked up many times. This chain joins TRBV7-6 and TRBJ1-1; D is possibly TRBD1 (5 bases). The germline V and J ends were trimmed by 5 bases and 1 base, with 14 bases remaining between them. The CDR3 length is 15 residues. The germline CDR1 and CDR2 sequences are SGHVS and FNYEAQ. Here the CDR3 DNA reads TGTGCCAGCAGCGTCCGCAGGGATCAGAACACTGAAGCTTTCTTT. It yields the protein CASSVRRDQNTEAFF.

The chain carries TRBV7-2 and TRBJ2-7; weak D call: TRBD2 (6 bases). V lost 1 base to trimming and J lost 6 bases, with 16 bases between them. Per germline, CDR1 SGHTA and CDR2 FQGNSA. The CDR3 sequence is 15 residues long. CDR3 DNA: TGTGCCAGCAGCTTAGTTGGGACTGCGGGGAGCGAGCAGTACTTC. This translates into CASSLVGTAGSEQYF.

V is TRBV9 and J is TRBJ2-7, with a possible D match to TRBD2 (6 bases). CDR1 is SGDLS, CDR2 YYNGEE, per germline. The CDR3 has 15 residues. Between the trimmed V and J ends, which lost 2 bases and 3 bases, there was a span of 15 bases. The CDR3, as DNA: TGTGCCAGCAGCGTTATGGAGGGGAGAAACTACGAGCAGTACTTC. It is translated as CASSVMEGRNYEQYF.

In its sample, this clonotype was seen a few times. The J gene is TRBJ2-3, the V gene TRBV7-6; 9 bases align to TRBD1. V lost 5 bases and J lost 0; bases outside the gene matches: 6. This CDR3 has 16 amino acids. Germline CDR1 is SGHVS and CDR2 is FNYEAQ. The CDR3 nucleotides read TGTGCCAGCAGCCCAGCACAGGGGGCTAGCACAGATACGCAGTATTTT. Its translation is CASSPAQGASTDTQYF.

The chain is built from TRBV29-1 and TRBJ1-1, with D hard to call. The germline V gene has CDR1 SQVTM and CDR2 ANQGSEA. Trimming removed 5 bases at V and 1 base at J, with 5 bases between. The CDR3 contains 11 residues. As DNA, the CDR3 is TGCAGCGTTCGATCGAACACTGAAGCTTTCTTT. Protein: CSVRSNTEAFF.

This clonotype was counted between two and nine times. The chain uses TRBV7-3 and TRBJ2-5; 9 bases align to TRBD1. Germline lookup yields CDR1 SGHTA and CDR2 FQGTGA. J lost 5 bases, V lost 7 bases, and 8 bases had no gene match. The CDR3 spans 14 residues. CDR3 residues: CASIYRGRGETQYF. CDR3 DNA sequence: TGTGCCAGCATATACAGGGGGCGTGGGGAGACCCAGTACTTC.

Ten or more counts support this clonotype. The chain is built from TRBV12-3 or TRBV12-4 and TRBJ1-2; a possible D gene is TRBD1 (6 bases). This CDR3 contains 14 residues. Trimming removed 2 bases from V and 12 bases from J, with 19 bases in between. CDR3: CASSLSGHPLGDTF. The CDR3 DNA reads as TGTGCCAGCAGTTTATCGGGACACCCCTTAGGAGACACCTTC.

The table lists this clonotype with many counts. The chain combines TRBV20-1 with TRBJ2-7, with 7 bases fitting TRBD1. CDR1 DFQATT and CDR2 SNEGSKA come from the germline V gene (reference sequence). This CDR3 region has 14 residues. V shed 5 bases, J shed 3 bases, and the junction held 10 bases outside the gene matches. CDR3: CSADTGANLYEQYF. For the CDR3, the DNA is TGCAGTGCTGATACAGGGGCAAATCTCTACGAGCAGTACTTC.

In DNA, the CDR3 is TGTGCCAGCAGCTTAGTGGGACAGGCAACCTACGAGCAGTACTTC. It codes for CASSLVGQATYEQYF. The chain links TRBV7-9 to TRBJ2-7; 8 bases fit TRBD1. CDR1 and CDR2 from the germline V gene are SEHNR and FQNEAQ (reference sequence). CDR3 length equals 15 residues. J gave up 2 bases and V 1 base, and 4 bases lay outside the gene matches.

The rearrangement links TRBV3-1 to TRBJ2-7; TRBD1 or TRBD2 may be the D gene (5 bases each). This CDR3 is 15 amino acids long. Looked up from germline, CDR1 is LGHDT and CDR2 is YNNKEL (reference sequence). V lost 4 bases to trimming and J lost 6 bases, with 19 bases between them. The CDR3 loop reads CASSPQGSGAVEQYF. The CDR3 bases are TGTGCCAGCAGCCCGCAAGGCTCCGGGGCGGTCGAGCAGTACTTC.

The genes are TRBV6-2 or TRBV6-3 and TRBJ1-5; perhaps TRBD1 as D (6 bases). The CDR3 has 13 amino acids. V was pared by 6 bases and J by 9 bases, with 15 bases between. In germline, CDR1 is MNHEY, CDR2 SVGEGT. The CDR3 protein is CASSKQGRLPQHF. In DNA form, the CDR3 reads TGTGCCAGCAGCAAACAGGGACGTTTGCCCCAGCATTTT.

This clonotype has at least ten counts. The rearrangement links TRBV20-1 to TRBJ2-1; 10 bases line up with TRBD2. The CDR3 runs 14 residues. Trimming at V came to 6 bases and at J to 7 bases, leaving 9 bases not matched to a gene. Germline V lookup: CDR1 DFQATT, CDR2 SNEGSKA (reference sequence). The CDR3 protein is CSAQLAGIMNEQFF. CDR3 in DNA: TGCAGTGCGCAACTAGCGGGAATCATGAATGAGCAGTTCTTC.

The rearrangement uses TRBV5-6 and TRBJ2-7; 10 bases line up with TRBD1. Germline-derived CDR1 and CDR2 are SGHDT and YYEEEE. Trimming removed 4 bases from V and 0 bases from J; junction bases left unmatched: 4. This CDR3 is 15 amino acids long. In DNA, the CDR3 is TGTGCCAGCAGCGTGAGACAGGGGGCCTCCTACGAGCAGTACTTC. This sequence encodes CASSVRQGASYEQYF. The full variable domain, in which reference TRBV5-6 and TRBJ2-7 provide the parts outside the CDR3, is DAGVTQSPTHLIKTRGQQVTLRCSPKSGHDTVSWYQQALGQGPQFIFQYYEEEERQRGNFPDRFSGHQFPNYSSELNVNALLLGDSALYLCASSVRQGASYEQYFGPGTRLTVT.

The sample holds a few counts of this clonotype. V usage is TRBV7-6 and J usage is TRBJ2-3; the match to TRBD1 covers 11 bases. The CDR3 totals 16 residues. CDR1 and CDR2 (germline): SGHVS, FNYEAQ. V shed 1 base, J shed 3 bases, and the junction held 3 bases outside the gene matches. The CDR3 is CASSLGTGGGTDTQYF. CDR3 DNA sequence: TGTGCCAGCAGCTTAGGGACAGGGGGCGGTACAGATACGCAGTATTTT.

This clonotype was seen at least ten times. The rearrangement joins TRBV5-1 to TRBJ2-7; 10 bases match TRBD1. This CDR3 region has 16 residues. Trimming cost V 4 bases and J 6 bases; bases outside gene matches: 13. Per the germline V gene, CDR1 is SGHRS and CDR2 is YFSETQ. In nucleotides, the CDR3 is TGCGCCAGCAGCCTAATGGCTGGGACAGGGGCGAGCGAGCAGTACTTC. Its translation: CASSLMAGTGASEQYF.

This chain uses TRBV20-1 with TRBJ2-7, with D tentatively TRBD1 or TRBD2 (7 bases each). The CDR3 consists of 14 residues. Germline V gives CDR1 DFQATT, CDR2 SNEGSKA (reference sequence). V lost 2 bases and J lost 7, with 18 bases in between. The CDR3 sequence is CSARWGGQLGEQYF. CDR3 sequence (DNA): TGCAGTGCTAGATGGGGGGGACAGCTCGGGGAGCAGTACTTC.

The J gene is TRBJ2-1, the V gene TRBV28; 8 nucleotides align to TRBD1. The end of the DNA fits TRBJ2-7 better, so the J call may be wrong. From germline, CDR1 is MDHEN and CDR2 SYDVKM. The CDR3 covers 13 residues. This chain's CDR3 is CASSRTGINEQYF. The CDR3 region has the DNA TGTGCCAGCAGTCGGACAGGGATAAATGAGCAGTACTTC.

The V gene is TRBV11-2, the J gene TRBJ2-5; 7 bases line up with TRBD2. The CDR3 consists of 13 residues. V lost 5 bases to trimming and J lost 2 bases; unmatched junction nucleotides: 2. Germline CDR1 SGHAT, CDR2 FQNNGV. In DNA, the CDR3 is TGTGCCAGCAGCGGGGGACTACAAGAGACCCAGTACTTC. Translated: CASSGGLQETQYF.

V gene TRBV5-6 combines with J gene TRBJ1-5; the match to TRBD1 covers 8 bases. The CDR3 covers 15 residues. Germline lookup yields CDR1 SGHDT and CDR2 YYEEEE. V was pared by 4 bases and J by 4 bases, with 7 bases of the junction left unmatched. The CDR3 protein is CASSHGTGRNQPQHF. The CDR3 DNA reads as TGTGCCAGCAGCCACGGGACAGGAAGGAATCAGCCCCAGCATTTT.

The chain employs TRBV7-9 and TRBJ2-1; no reliable D call. CDR1 SEHNR and CDR2 FQNEAQ come from the germline V gene (reference sequence). V shed 1 base and J shed 6 bases, with 10 bases lying between them. This CDR3 spans 14 amino acids. CDR3: CASSLGPPLNEQFF. The DNA of the CDR3 is TGTGCCAGCAGCTTAGGACCGCCTCTCAATGAGCAGTTCTTC.

The chain uses TRBV29-1 and TRBJ1-1; D call uncertain. V lost 5 bases, J lost 0 bases, and 19 bases lay in between. The CDR3 has 16 amino acids. The germline V gene has CDR1 SQVTM and CDR2 ANQGSEA. The CDR3, as DNA: TGCAGCGTTCCACCCGAAAGACTCGTAATGAACACTGAAGCTTTCTTT. This codes for CSVPPERLVMNTEAFF.

This clonotype showed up many times. The CDR3 nucleotides are TGTGCCAGCAGCCAAAGCAGCCTCTCCTACGAGCAGTACTTC. Translating it yields CASSQSSLSYEQYF. The J gene is TRBJ2-7, the V gene TRBV3-1; D unresolved. The CDR3 contains 14 residues. Germline V gene data show CDR1 as LGHDT and CDR2 as YNNKEL (reference sequence). Trimming shortened V by 2 bases and J by 0 bases, and 8 bases separated the two germline ends.

This clonotype was detected only a few times. This chain uses TRBV9 with TRBJ1-2; no reliable D call. V shed 4 bases and J shed 3 bases, with 16 bases lying between them. CDR3 length: 15 amino acids. CDR1 is SGDLS and CDR2 is YYNGEE in the germline V gene. This CDR3 is CASSPEGFPYYGYTF. CDR3 in DNA: TGTGCCAGCAGCCCCGAGGGTTTCCCCTACTATGGCTACACCTTC. Variable domain in full (rest from reference TRBV9 and TRBJ1-2): DSGVTQTPKHLITATGQRVTLRCSPRSGDLSVYWYQQSLDQGLQFLIQYYNGEERAKGNILERFSAQQFPDLHSELNLSSLELGDSALYFCASSPEGFPYYGYTFGSGTRLTVV.

V gene TRBV24-1 combines with J gene TRBJ1-5; no definite D call. Trimming cost V 3 bases and J 1 base, with 6 bases left between them. CDR1 and CDR2 from the germline V gene are KGHDR and SFDVKD. This CDR3 has 14 amino acids. CDR3 nucleotide sequence: TGTGCCACCAGTGATATCTTAAGCAATCAGCCCCAGCATTTT. The encoded protein is CATSDILSNQPQHF.